The clone carrying this T cell receptor beta chain showed up just a few times. What it binds is not known. The source of the sample is a study of T cells in localized non-small cell lung cancer. Some clones are missing from TCRdb's copy, which holds only in-frame ones; the method was immunoSEQ multiplex PCR. Seen here are roughly 72,000 clones, 86% observed once, and the top ten hold around a fifth. Regarding the study as a whole: Longer overall survival was associated with a higher density of T cells in the blood. Since sequencing was restricted to only one region of the tumor, intratumor heterogeneity remains a possibility. Uninvolved adjacent lung had the highest recorded T cell clonality, with tumor below it.

This CDR3 has 14 residues. The V gene's germline CDR1 is MNHNY and CDR2 SVGAGI (reference sequence). Trimming shortened V by 2 bases and J by 4 bases, and 10 bases separated the two germline ends. The sequencing used peripheral blood, collected before any cancer treatment. The clonotype originates from a male donor at least 60 years old with stage III squamous cell lung carcinoma. The chain couples TRBV6-6 to TRBJ2-3; possible D gene TRBD2, 5 bases. CDR3 in amino acids: CASSYGSEADTQYF. The CDR3 DNA reads as TGTGCCAGCAGTTACGGTTCGGAGGCAGATACGCAGTATTTT.